What follows are 15 T cell receptor beta chains derived from one specimen sequenced in a study of cytomegalovirus exposure and HLA in healthy donors. The PCR contained 60 Vbeta and 13 Jbeta primers. This table comes from immunoSEQ multiplex PCR, and its TCRdb copy is limited to in-frame clones, with some not included. The sample table includes about 130,000 clones. Sample: PBMCs. The origin of the receptors is a man between 18 and 35 years old in good health and CMV-seronegative.

The genes are TRBV19 and TRBJ1-1; 7 positions agree with TRBD1. Germline V gene data show CDR1 as LNHDA and CDR2 as SQIVND (reference sequence). The CDR3 contains 15 residues. The trim removed 6 bases at V and 4 bases at J, leaving 11 bases unmatched. This CDR3 reads CASRVGTAAFTEAFF. For the CDR3, the DNA is TGTGCCAGTAGAGTCGGGACAGCGGCATTCACTGAAGCTTTCTTT.

V is TRBV7-6 and J is TRBJ2-7; 9 bases agree with TRBD1. In germline, CDR1 is SGHVS, CDR2 FNYEAQ. J was trimmed by 6 bases and V by 5 bases; bases with no gene match: 8. The CDR3 is 14 amino acids. CDR3 DNA sequence: TGTGCCAGCAGCCGGTCGGGGACAGGGACCGAGCAGTACTTC. Translation gives CASSRSGTGTEQYF.

V and J are TRBV11-3 and TRBJ1-6; no clear D. Trimming removed 6 bases at V and 10 bases at J, with 7 bases between. This CDR3 is 11 amino acids long. Germline V gives CDR1 SGHNT, CDR2 YENEEA. The CDR3 DNA is TGTGCCAGCAGTTCATCCTCACCCCTCCACTTT. Translated: CASSSSSPLHF.

The chain carries TRBV18 and TRBJ2-7, with unresolved D. The CDR3 is 15 amino acids. Germline V gene sequence: CDR1 KGHSH, CDR2 LQKENI. With 2 bases removed from V and 3 bases from J, the gap between germline ends came to 14 bases. The CDR3 spells CASSPAHNLFYEQYF. CDR3 in DNA: TGTGCCAGCTCACCAGCACACAATCTTTTCTACGAGCAGTACTTC. Filled out from reference TRBV18 and TRBJ2-7, the complete variable domain reads NAGVMQNPRHLVRRRGQEARLRCSPMKGHSHVYWYRQLPEEGLKFMVYLQKENIIDESGMPKERFSAEFPKEGPSILRIQQVVRGDSAAYFCASSPAHNLFYEQYFGPGTRLTVT.

J is TRBJ1-1 and V is TRBV4-3, with TRBD1 identical over 12 bases. Germline CDR1 and CDR2: LGHNA and YSLEER. With V trimmed by 0 bases and J by 11 bases, 13 bases remained unmatched. There are 17 residues in the CDR3. In DNA form, the CDR3 reads TGCGCCAGCAGCCAAGATCCCTCGGGACAGGGGGCAATTGGCGCTTTCTTT. It specifies CASSQDPSGQGAIGAFF.

The chain couples TRBV7-2 to TRBJ1-6; the match to TRBD1 covers 7 bases. CDR3 length equals 14 residues. The germline gives CDR1 SGHTA, CDR2 FQGNSA. The V and J ends lost 5 bases and 10 bases, in that order; junction bases with no gene match: 8. The CDR3 protein is CASSPDRVESPLHF. The CDR3 nucleotides read TGTGCCAGCAGCCCTGACAGGGTTGAATCACCCCTCCACTTT.

This chain connects TRBV19 to TRBJ1-1, with TRBD1 matching over 7 bases. J gave up 2 bases and V 6 bases, and 9 bases lay outside the gene matches. Germline V gene sequence: CDR1 LNHDA, CDR2 SQIVND (reference sequence). This CDR3 is built from 15 residues. The CDR3 sequence: CASRAGGSQNTEAFF. The CDR3 coding sequence is TGTGCCAGTAGGGCAGGGGGGTCGCAAAACACTGAAGCTTTCTTT.

This chain links TRBV5-1 with TRBJ1-1; 12 nucleotides match TRBD1. CDR1 is SGHRS and CDR2 is YFSETQ in the germline V gene. Unmatched junction bases numbered 8, after V lost 2 bases and J lost 6 bases. This CDR3 region has 16 residues. Here the CDR3 reads CASSFGTGGAWSEAFF. CDR3 coding DNA: TGCGCCAGCAGCTTTGGGACAGGGGGCGCGTGGTCTGAAGCTTTCTTT.

This chain joins TRBV4-3 and TRBJ1-3, with 8 bases fitting TRBD1. The length of the CDR3 is 14 residues. Germline V gene data show CDR1 as LGHNA and CDR2 as YSLEER. J was trimmed by 2 bases and V by 6 bases; bases with no gene match: 3. CDR3 region: CASSRTGTGNTIYF. CDR3 in DNA: TGCGCCAGCAGTCGGACAGGGACTGGAAACACCATATATTTT.

The chain links TRBV11-3 to TRBJ2-1; 13 bases agree with TRBD2. CDR1 and CDR2 from the germline V gene are SGHNT and YENEEA. Trimming removed 6 bases from V and 5 bases from J; junction bases left unmatched: 10. The CDR3 runs 17 residues. The CDR3 is CASSRTSGSWGHNEQFF. CDR3 bases: TGTGCCAGCAGTCGGACTAGCGGGAGCTGGGGGCACAATGAGCAGTTCTTC.

The chain carries TRBV7-2 and TRBJ2-7; 7 nucleotides align to TRBD1. This CDR3 contains 14 residues. V lost 4 bases, J lost 2 bases, and 5 bases stayed unmatched. CDR1 and CDR2 from the germline V gene are SGHTA and FQGNSA. CDR3 sequence (DNA): TGTGCCAGCAGCTCGCCGACAGGGACCTACGAGCAGTACTTC. Encoded protein: CASSSPTGTYEQYF.

This chain uses TRBV11-2 with TRBJ2-2; possibly TRBD1 for D (5 bases). Germline CDR1 and CDR2: SGHAT and FQNNGV. V was shortened by 8 bases and J by 7 bases, with 14 bases between the two germline ends. The length of the CDR3 is 13 residues. The CDR3 DNA is TGTGCCAGCGGGGTAGCTAGGGGCGGGGAGCTGTTTTTT. This translates into CASGVARGGELFF.

The rearrangement uses TRBV6-5 and TRBJ2-3; D perhaps matches TRBD2 (5 bases). The germline CDR1 and CDR2 sequences are MNHEY and SVGAGI. V was clipped by 4 bases and J by 1 base, with 12 bases between them. The CDR3 runs to 15 residues. The CDR3 protein is CASSSRDTGTDTQYF. The CDR3 DNA is TGTGCCAGCAGTTCCCGGGATACCGGCACAGATACGCAGTATTTT.

The V call is TRBV30, the J call TRBJ1-2, with 7 nucleotides matching TRBD1. There are 14 residues in the CDR3. Germline loops: CDR1 GTSNPN, CDR2 SVGIG (reference sequence). The J segment lost 6 bases and the V segment lost 0 bases, leaving 7 bases of the junction unmatched. In DNA form, the CDR3 reads TGTGCCTGGAGTGTACAAAGGGGGCTCGATGGCTACACCTTC. Translation: CAWSVQRGLDGYTF.

The CDR3 nucleotides are TGTGCCAGCAGCTTGGTTCCCGGACAGGGCTCTGGAAACACCATATATTTT. It specifies CASSLVPGQGSGNTIYF. V is TRBV5-4 and J is TRBJ1-3; 8 bases align to TRBD1. The CDR3 runs 17 residues. Germline V gene sequence: CDR1 SGHNT, CDR2 YYREEE (reference sequence). V lost 0 bases and J lost 0; bases outside the gene matches: 5.